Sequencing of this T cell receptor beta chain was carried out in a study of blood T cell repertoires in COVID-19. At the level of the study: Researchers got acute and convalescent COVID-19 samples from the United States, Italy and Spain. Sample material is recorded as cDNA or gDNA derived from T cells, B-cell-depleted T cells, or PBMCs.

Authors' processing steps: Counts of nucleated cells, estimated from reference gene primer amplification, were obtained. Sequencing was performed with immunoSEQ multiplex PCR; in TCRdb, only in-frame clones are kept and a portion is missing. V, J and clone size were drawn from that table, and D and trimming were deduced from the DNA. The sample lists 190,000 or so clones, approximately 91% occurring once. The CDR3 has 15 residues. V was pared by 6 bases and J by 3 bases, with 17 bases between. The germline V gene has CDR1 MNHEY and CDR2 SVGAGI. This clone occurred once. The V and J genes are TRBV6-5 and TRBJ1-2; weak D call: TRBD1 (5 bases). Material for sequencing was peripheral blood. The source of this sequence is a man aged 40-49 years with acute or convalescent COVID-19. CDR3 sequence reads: CASSLNGGNYYGYTF. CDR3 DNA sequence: TGTGCCAGCAGCCTGAACGGGGGAAATTACTATGGCTACACCTTC.